One and the same sample provided the 27 T cell receptor beta chains below, sequenced in a study of blood T cell repertoires in COVID-19 (dated by TCRdb to about 2020). The library was generated by the immunoSEQ multiplex PCR assay. TCRdb limited this immuneACCESS table to in-frame rearrangements with V and J called. A share of clones is missing; checked studies link under half to unresolved V genes, and the rest is unexplained. This sample lists approximately 190,000 clones; roughly 80% were detected once. The ten top clones hold around 6.9% of the sample. Sequenced input: peripheral blood. The source is a man aged 55 to 70 with acute or convalescent COVID-19.

The CDR3, as DNA: TGTGCCAGCAGCCAAGTGGGCGGGAGGTACACCGGGGAGCTGTTTTTT. It specifies CASSQVGGRYTGELFF. This chain links TRBV3-1 (or the pseudogene TRBV3-2) with TRBJ2-2; 8 bases line up with TRBD2. The CDR3 has 16 residues. V shed 1 base and J 3 bases; nucleotides not matched to a gene: 4. The germline V gene has CDR1 LGHDT and CDR2 YNNKEL (reference sequence).

This chain uses TRBV13 with TRBJ2-7; a possible D gene is TRBD1 (6 bases). The V and J ends lost 4 bases and 5 bases respectively, with 15 bases between them. The germline V gene encodes CDR1 PRHDT and CDR2 FYEKMQ (reference sequence). The CDR3 contains 14 residues. CDR3 protein: CASSSQGVIHEQYF. The CDR3 region has the DNA TGTGCCAGCAGCTCACAGGGAGTCATCCACGAGCAGTACTTC.

In its sample, this clone is medium-sized (0.01 to 0.1%). This chain uses TRBV19 with TRBJ2-7; the match to TRBD2 covers 11 bases. CDR1 LNHDA and CDR2 SQIVND come from the germline V gene (reference sequence). Trimming removed 6 bases from V and 2 bases from J; junction bases left unmatched: 6. This CDR3 spans 15 amino acids. This chain's CDR3 is CASSPLAGETYEQYF. CDR3 sequence (DNA): TGTGCCAGTAGCCCACTAGCGGGAGAGACCTACGAGCAGTACTTC.

The chain has TRBV5-4 and TRBJ2-2, with 7 bases matching TRBD1. The germline V gene encodes CDR1 SGHNT and CDR2 YYREEE (reference sequence). This CDR3 is built from 15 residues. V trimming: 2 bases; J trimming: 0 bases; junction bases outside the gene matches: 1. The CDR3 loop is CASSFTGANTGELFF. Written as DNA, the CDR3 is TGTGCCAGCAGCTTCACAGGGGCGAACACCGGGGAGCTGTTTTTT.

This clone is a singleton in its sample. The rearrangement joins TRBV7-3 to TRBJ1-3; D is unresolved. The V end was cut by 5 bases, the J end by 0 bases, with 8 bases between. This CDR3 is 14 amino acids long. Germline V gene data show CDR1 as SGHTA and CDR2 as FQGTGA. The CDR3 DNA follows: TGTGCCAGCAGCACGTCGGGCTCTGGAAACACCATATATTTT. Residues: CASSTSGSGNTIYF.

This clone was counted ten times or more. The chain employs TRBV4-3 and TRBJ1-3; D not certain. The V gene lost 4 bases and the J gene lost 4 bases, with 14 bases spanning the gap. The length of the CDR3 is 15 residues. CDR1 is LGHNA and CDR2 is YSLEER in the germline V gene. The CDR3: CASSLAMGEGNTIYF. Written as DNA, the CDR3 is TGCGCCAGCAGCCTAGCCATGGGTGAAGGAAACACCATATATTTT.

The CDR3 here is CASSLDRGRTDTQYF. CDR3 DNA sequence: TGTGCCAGCAGCTTAGACAGGGGCCGCACAGATACGCAGTATTTT. The genes are TRBV11-2 and TRBJ2-3; D is possibly TRBD1 (6 bases). Germline V CDR1 and CDR2: SGHAT, FQNNGV. The CDR3 contains 15 residues. Trimming shortened V by 0 bases and J by 1 base, and 8 bases separated the two germline ends.

This sequence joins TRBV9 and TRBJ1-6; TRBD1 matches 9 bases. With V trimmed by 0 bases and J by 10 bases, 5 bases remained unmatched. Looked up from germline, CDR1 is SGDLS and CDR2 is YYNGEE. There are 15 residues in the CDR3. CDR3 protein: CASSVEGQGESPLHF. The CDR3 nucleotides are TGTGCCAGCAGCGTAGAGGGACAGGGTGAATCACCCCTCCACTTT.

V and J are TRBV27 and TRBJ2-6, with a weak D call TRBD2 (5 bases). Germline V CDR1 and CDR2: MNHEY, SMNVEV (reference sequence). Trimming removed 2 bases from V and 7 bases from J, with 6 bases in between. This CDR3 region has 13 residues. CDR3 in DNA: TGTGCCAGCAGTTTAACGGGAGCCAACGTCCTGACTTTC. Amino acids: CASSLTGANVLTF.

The gene calls are TRBV27 and TRBJ1-4; D unresolved. This CDR3 spans 14 amino acids. In germline, CDR1 is MNHEY, CDR2 SMNVEV (reference sequence). V dropped 2 bases and J dropped 2 bases, with 6 bases sitting between them. The CDR3 DNA sequence: TGTGCCAGCAGTTTAGAGTCGACTAATGAAAAACTGTTTTTT. It yields the protein CASSLESTNEKLFF.

This clone was seen a single time. DNA for the CDR3: TGCGCCAGCAGCCGGACAGGGGGGATCACTGAAGCTTTCTTT. This sequence encodes CASSRTGGITEAFF. This chain connects TRBV4-1 to TRBJ1-1; 10 bases align to TRBD1. CDR3 length: 14 residues. Germline V gives CDR1 MGHRA, CDR2 YSYEKL. V trimming: 4 bases; J trimming: 4 bases; junction bases outside the gene matches: 3.

This chain uses TRBV2 with TRBJ2-3; D is ambiguous. This CDR3 is 12 amino acids long. CDR1 is SNHLY, CDR2 FYNNEI, per germline. Trimming removed 6 bases from V and 0 bases from J, with 4 bases in between. The CDR3 here is CASRASTDTQYF. CDR3 DNA sequence: TGTGCCAGCAGGGCTAGCACAGATACGCAGTATTTT.

The chain combines TRBV10-3 with TRBJ2-5, with TRBD2 matching over 11 bases. In germline, CDR1 is ENHRY, CDR2 SYGVKD. Germline trimming cut 4 bases from V and 3 bases from J; bases unmatched to any gene: 13. The CDR3 runs to 18 residues. The DNA of the CDR3 is TGTGCCATCAGTGGGGGGGCACTAGCGGGAGTCGGAGAAGAGACCCAGTACTTC. This translates into CAISGGALAGVGEETQYF.

The chain employs TRBV6-1 and TRBJ2-1, with D possibly TRBD1 on 6 matching bases. This CDR3 has 19 residues. V gave up 0 bases and J gave up 4 bases, with 22 bases separating them. Germline lookup yields CDR1 MNHNS and CDR2 SASEGT. The CDR3 DNA follows: TGTGCCAGCAGTGAAGCGGCAAGGGACACAACGCGCTCGTACAATGAGCAGTTCTTC. Its protein is CASSEAARDTTRSYNEQFF.

The rearrangement joins TRBV11-2 to TRBJ2-7; weak D call: TRBD1 (5 bases). The CDR3 totals 13 residues. Trimming took 1 base from V and 5 from J, leaving 9 bases between them. Germline-derived CDR1 and CDR2 are SGHAT and FQNNGV. For the CDR3, the DNA is TGTGCCAGCAGCTTAGTTTTAGGGGACGAGCAGTACTTC. It yields the protein CASSLVLGDEQYF.

The CDR3 loop reads CASSPLGLAGRTKETQYF. CDR3 DNA: TGTGCCAGCAGCCCCCTGGGGCTAGCGGGGCGTACTAAAGAGACCCAGTACTTC. The chain is built from TRBV7-2 and TRBJ2-5; 9 bases agree with TRBD2. The CDR3 runs to 18 residues. The junction had 16 bases not matched to a gene; V was cut back by 5 bases and J by 3 bases. Germline CDR1 SGHTA, CDR2 FQGNSA. The whole variable domain, filled in from reference TRBV7-2 and TRBJ2-5, reads GAGVSQSPSNKVTEKGKDVELRCDPISGHTALYWYRQSLGQGLEFLIYFQGNSAPDKSGLPSDRFSAERTGGSVSTLTIQRTQQEDSAVYLCASSPLGLAGRTKETQYFGPGTRLLVL.

J is TRBJ1-2 and V is TRBV11-2; the D gene is possibly TRBD1 (6 bases). CDR1 is SGHAT, CDR2 FQNNGV, per germline. The V gene lost 4 bases and the J gene lost 8 bases, with 11 bases spanning the gap. The CDR3 has 12 amino acids. The CDR3, as DNA: TGTGCCAGCAGCTCATGGACAGCGGGCTACACCTTC. Translation gives CASSSWTAGYTF.

This chain connects TRBV7-8 to TRBJ1-6, with 7 nucleotides matching TRBD1. Germline V gene lookup returns CDR1 SGHVS and CDR2 FQNEAQ. The V and J ends lost 4 bases and 9 bases, in that order; junction bases with no gene match: 6. CDR3 length: 14 residues. CDR3 DNA: TGTGCCAGCAGCTGGGACAGATCGGGTTCACCCCTCCACTTT. This translates into CASSWDRSGSPLHF.

This clone was seen just once. This CDR3 reads CATSATNSPLHF. For the CDR3, the DNA is TGTGCCACCAGTGCAACAAATTCACCCCTCCACTTT. The genes are TRBV3-1 (or the pseudogene TRBV3-2) and TRBJ1-6; D is unclear. This CDR3 contains 12 residues. Germline assignment: CDR1 LGHDT and CDR2 YNNKEL (reference sequence). V was cut by 10 bases and J by 7 bases, with 11 bases left in between.

The V call is TRBV5-1, the J call TRBJ2-1, with a weak D call TRBD1 (5 bases). Germline V gives CDR1 SGHRS, CDR2 YFSETQ. This CDR3 has 16 amino acids. Between the trimmed V and J ends, which lost 4 bases and 0 bases, there was a span of 14 bases. CDR3 amino acids: CASSDRIDSSYNEQFF. CDR3 coding DNA: TGCGCCAGCAGCGACCGCATAGACAGCTCCTACAATGAGCAGTTCTTC.

The chain couples TRBV5-4 to TRBJ2-3; 11 positions agree with TRBD2. In germline, CDR1 is SGHNT, CDR2 YYREEE (reference sequence). The CDR3 extends over 17 amino acids. Losses at the gene ends were 4 bases for V and 2 bases for J; bases not matched to a gene: 9. The CDR3: CASSPRLAGTFTDTQYF. In nucleotides, the CDR3 is TGTGCCAGCAGCCCCAGACTAGCGGGGACGTTCACAGATACGCAGTATTTT.

The CDR3 protein is CASSEKPTQTYNSPLHF. Here the CDR3 DNA reads TGTGCCAGCAGTGAAAAACCCACACAGACCTATAATTCACCCCTCCACTTT. This chain connects TRBV25-1 to TRBJ1-6; D is unclear. CDR3 length: 17 amino acids. The V end lost 2 bases, the J end lost 2 bases, and 13 bases lay between the germline ends. CDR1 is MGHDK, CDR2 SYGVNS, per germline.

The chain is built from TRBV21-1 and TRBJ2-7; no check of the table's D call, TRBD1, against the DNA was made. TRBV21-1 is a documented pseudogene. CDR3 length: 11 amino acids. The CDR3 bases are TGTGCCAGCAGCCGACACTACGAGCAGTACTTC. The encoded protein is CASSRHYEQYF.

This clone was seen just once. The genes are TRBV19 and TRBJ2-2, with 12 nucleotides matching TRBD2. V trimming: 5 bases; J trimming: 7 bases; junction bases outside the gene matches: 11. This CDR3 spans 17 amino acids. CDR1 is LNHDA and CDR2 is SQIVND in the germline V gene (reference sequence). CDR3 DNA sequence: TGTGCCAGTAGTCCGCGGAGACTAGCGGGAGATAACGGGGAGCTGTTTTTT. Translated, it gives CASSPRRLAGDNGELFF.

The CDR3 sequence: CASGAGQGFSGANVLTF. CDR3 nucleotides: TGTGCTAGTGGGGCCGGGCAGGGGTTTTCTGGGGCCAACGTCCTGACTTTC. The chain recombines TRBV12-5 with TRBJ2-6; weak D call: TRBD1 (6 bases). Trimming took off 6 bases at V and 1 base at J, with 16 bases between the two ends. The CDR3 runs 17 residues. Germline loops: CDR1 LGHNT, CDR2 FRNRAP.

This clone was detected once. The rearrangement uses TRBV30 and TRBJ1-2; possibly TRBD1 for D (5 bases). Trimming took off 2 bases at V and 8 bases at J, with 9 bases between the two ends. Looked up from germline, CDR1 is GTSNPN and CDR2 is SVGIG (reference sequence). The CDR3 runs to 11 residues. CDR3: CAWSWGGGYTF. Written as DNA, the CDR3 is TGTGCCTGGAGTTGGGGGGGAGGCTACACCTTC.

This clone was observed a handful of times. The chain carries TRBV11-2 and TRBJ2-1; 8 nucleotides align to TRBD2. Per the germline V gene, CDR1 is SGHAT and CDR2 is FQNNGV. The CDR3 contains 16 residues. The V gene end was trimmed by 2 bases and the J gene end by 4 bases; junction bases not matched to a gene: 7. CDR3 amino acids: CASSLILAGLYNEQFF. The CDR3, as DNA: TGTGCCAGCAGCTTAATCCTAGCGGGTCTTTACAATGAGCAGTTCTTC. The full variable domain, with the rest looked up from reference TRBV11-2 and TRBJ2-1, is EAGVAQSPRYKIIEKRQSVAFWCNPISGHATLYWYQQILGQGPKLLIQFQNNGVVDDSQLPKDRFSAERLKGVDSTLKIQPAKLEDSAVYLCASSLILAGLYNEQFFGPGTRLTVL.